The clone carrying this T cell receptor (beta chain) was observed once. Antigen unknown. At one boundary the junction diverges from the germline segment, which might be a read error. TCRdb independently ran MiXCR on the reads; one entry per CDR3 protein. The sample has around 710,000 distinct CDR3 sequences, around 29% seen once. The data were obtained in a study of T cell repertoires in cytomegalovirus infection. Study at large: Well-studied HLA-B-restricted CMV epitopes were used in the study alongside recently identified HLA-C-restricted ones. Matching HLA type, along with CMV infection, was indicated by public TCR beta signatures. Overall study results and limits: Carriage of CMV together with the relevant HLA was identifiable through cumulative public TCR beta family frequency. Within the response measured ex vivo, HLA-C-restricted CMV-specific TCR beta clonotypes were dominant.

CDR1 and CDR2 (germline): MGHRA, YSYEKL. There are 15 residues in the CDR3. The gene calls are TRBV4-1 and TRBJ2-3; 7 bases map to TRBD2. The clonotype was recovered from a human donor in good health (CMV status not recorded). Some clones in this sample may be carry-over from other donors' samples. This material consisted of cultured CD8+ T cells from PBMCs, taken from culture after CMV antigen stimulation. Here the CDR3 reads CASSQVSTSTDSQYF. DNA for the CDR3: TGCGCCAGCAGCCAAGTGTCGACTAGCACAGATTCGCAGTATTTT.